This T cell receptor beta chain was captured in a study of blood T cell repertoires in COVID-19. Study overall: Acute and convalescent COVID-19 samples came from the United States, Italy and Spain.

Looked up from germline, CDR1 is SGHAT and CDR2 is FQNNGV. The CDR3 sequence is 16 residues long. Trimming removed 1 base from V and 0 bases from J, with 13 bases in between. The age range of participants was 18 to 89 years, with residence in about two dozen US areas. Recovery among Cohort 3 donors was established by two negative PCRs, clearance, or symptom resolution. Study processing details: Estimates of nucleated cell counts were drawn from the amplification of reference gene primers. Sequenced by immunoSEQ multiplex PCR; TCRdb stores in-frame clones only, minus some. V and J calls plus clone size are reproduced from that table; the DNA served to infer D and trimming. Of about 300,000 clones listed, roughly 90% are singletons.

The chain uses TRBV11-2 and TRBJ2-7, with D possibly matching TRBD1 (5 bases). This clonotype originated in a man between 60 and 75 years old who had recovered from COVID-19. The sequencing sample was made of PBMCs or T cells enriched from blood (not recorded which). CDR3 DNA: TGTGCCAGCAGCTTAGTTAGTTGGGGCGGCTCCTACGAGCAGTACTTC. Encoded protein: CASSLVSWGGSYEQYF.